The 25 T cell receptor beta chains below all came from one sample that was sequenced in a study of T-cell reconstitution after alpha-beta-depleted transplantation in children. Unique molecular identifiers were built into the TCRbeta library. TCRdb reprocessed the PCR reads via MiXCR and lists one record per CDR3 protein. The sample includes 250,000 to 400,000 distinct CDR3 sequences, approximately 23% of them seen just once. The sequencing here drew on PBMCs, mostly from graft donor cells, taken 180 days after TCRalphabeta/CD19-depleted stem cell transplant. Every receptor here comes from a male patient younger than 18 who had a stem cell transplant for acute lymphoblastic leukemia, so the T cells may come from the graft donor.

This clonotype was detected only a few times. The chain couples TRBV24-1 to TRBJ2-5, with D possibly being TRBD2 (6 bases). Trimming cost V 9 bases and J 5 bases, with 12 bases left between them. The length of the CDR3 is 12 residues. CDR1 KGHDR and CDR2 SFDVKD come from the germline V gene. As DNA, the CDR3 is TGTGCCACCGGCAGGGCGGGGGAGACCCAGTACTTC. Translating gives CATGRAGETQYF.

V gene TRBV7-8 combines with J gene TRBJ2-7, with 9 bases identical to TRBD2. V shed 5 bases, J shed 4 bases, and the junction held 6 bases outside the gene matches. Germline CDR1 and CDR2: SGHVS and FQNEAQ. This CDR3 is 14 amino acids long. The CDR3 reads CASSRLSGSYEQYF. The DNA for the CDR3 is TGTGCCAGCAGCCGACTTAGCGGGAGTTACGAGCAGTACTTC.

V and J are TRBV20-1 and TRBJ1-6; D ambiguous. The germline V and J ends were trimmed by 6 bases and 0 bases, with 12 bases remaining between them. CDR3 length equals 15 residues. In germline, CDR1 is DFQATT, CDR2 SNEGSKA (reference sequence). The CDR3 spells CSAPGQSSYNSPLHF. The CDR3 nucleotides read TGCAGTGCCCCCGGGCAGAGCTCCTATAATTCACCCCTCCACTTT.

The V call is TRBV3-1, the J call TRBJ2-7, with TRBD2 matching over 7 bases. V gave up 5 bases and J gave up 5 bases; unmatched junction bases: 9. The germline gives CDR1 LGHDT, CDR2 YNNKEL (reference sequence). The length of the CDR3 is 14 residues. The CDR3 sequence: CASSLGLPYDEQYF. The DNA for the CDR3 is TGTGCCAGCAGCTTGGGACTACCATACGACGAGCAGTACTTC.

The chain recombines TRBV12-5 with TRBJ2-3; D uncertain. Germline values: CDR1 LGHNT, CDR2 FRNRAP. The CDR3 has 12 amino acids. Trimming shortened V by 5 bases and J by 6 bases, and 9 bases separated the two germline ends. In DNA form, the CDR3 reads TGTGCTAGTGGTCCCCTCTCTGATACGCAGTATTTT. Its protein is CASGPLSDTQYF.

This clonotype was seen more than once but under ten times. This chain uses TRBV12-3 or TRBV12-4 with TRBJ1-5; weak D call: TRBD1 (6 bases). The CDR3 totals 14 residues. V shed 5 bases and J shed 6 bases, with 14 bases lying between them. The CDR3 sequence: CASSTTGISQPQHF. In nucleotides, the CDR3 is TGTGCCAGCAGTACTACAGGGATCAGTCAGCCCCAGCATTTT.

The rearrangement joins TRBV20-1 to TRBJ1-1; 7 bases line up with TRBD1. The CDR3 contains 16 residues. CDR1 and CDR2 (germline): DFQATT, SNEGSKA (reference sequence). Trimming at V came to 2 bases and at J to 2 bases, leaving 11 bases not matched to a gene. The CDR3 nucleotides are TGCAGTGCTAGAAATTCCCTGAACAGGGGAAACACTGAAGCTTTCTTT. Amino acids: CSARNSLNRGNTEAFF.

The rearrangement uses TRBV19 and TRBJ2-1; D not resolved. The germline CDR1 and CDR2 sequences are LNHDA and SQIVND (reference sequence). V was clipped by 3 bases and J by 4 bases, with 7 bases between them. The CDR3 is 13 residues long. CDR3 nucleotides: TGTGCCAGTAGTATGAATAGTTACAATGAGCAGTTCTTC. Translation: CASSMNSYNEQFF.

The genes are TRBV7-3 and TRBJ2-1, with a weak D call TRBD2 (5 bases). The CDR3 covers 13 residues. CDR1 is SGHTA and CDR2 is FQGTGA in the germline V gene. V was clipped by 5 bases and J by 1 base, with 6 bases between them. The CDR3 loop reads CASSERSYNEQFF. CDR3 nucleotide sequence: TGTGCCAGCAGCGAGCGGTCCTACAATGAGCAGTTCTTC.

This clonotype was seen more than once but under ten times. The chain recombines TRBV5-1 with TRBJ2-5; D is unresolved. Germline V gene lookup returns CDR1 SGHRS and CDR2 YFSETQ. The CDR3 length is 14 residues. The ends were cut back, 0 bases at V and 1 base at J, with 7 bases in the middle. The CDR3 protein is CASSLVPPQETQYF. CDR3 DNA sequence: TGCGCCAGCAGCTTGGTTCCACCCCAAGAGACCCAGTACTTC.

This clonotype was counted between two and nine times. This CDR3 is CASSLLAREVETQYF. The CDR3 DNA is TGTGCCAGCAGCTTACTAGCTAGGGAGGTGGAGACCCAGTACTTC. The chain combines TRBV5-6 with TRBJ2-5; TRBD2 might be the D (6 bases). The V end was cut by 2 bases, the J end by 5 bases, with 16 bases between. The CDR3 contains 15 residues. Germline-derived CDR1 and CDR2 are SGHDT and YYEEEE. Variable domain in full (rest from reference TRBV5-6 and TRBJ2-5): DAGVTQSPTHLIKTRGQQVTLRCSPKSGHDTVSWYQQALGQGPQFIFQYYEEEERQRGNFPDRFSGHQFPNYSSELNVNALLLGDSALYLCASSLLAREVETQYFGPGTRLLVL.

In its sample, this clonotype was seen a few times. The chain joins TRBV12-5 to TRBJ1-2; TRBD1 might be the D (5 bases). This CDR3 contains 14 residues. Germline loops: CDR1 LGHNT, CDR2 FRNRAP. The CDR3 loop is CAPWGLQPNYGYTF. DNA for the CDR3: TGTGCCCCCTGGGGACTCCAACCTAACTATGGCTACACCTTC. The complete variable domain, with remaining parts taken from reference TRBV12-5 and TRBJ1-2, reads DARVTQTPRHKVTEMGQEVTMRCQPILGHNTVFWYRQTMMQGLELLAYFRNRAPLDDSGMPKDRFSAEMPDATLATLKIQPSEPRDSAVYFCAPWGLQPNYGYTFGSGTRLTVV.

The chain recombines TRBV20-1 with TRBJ2-7; perhaps TRBD2 as D (6 bases). This CDR3 is built from 17 residues. In germline, CDR1 is DFQATT, CDR2 SNEGSKA (reference sequence). Trimming took off 5 bases at V and 3 bases at J, with 26 bases between the two ends. In nucleotides, the CDR3 is TGCAGTGCTCATAGAGAAGGGCGGGGATCCAGGCGCTACGAGCAGTACTTC. This sequence encodes CSAHREGRGSRRYEQYF.

The chain combines TRBV15 with TRBJ1-2; D ambiguous. The V gene lost 0 bases and the J gene lost 8 bases, with 13 bases spanning the gap. CDR3 length: 14 amino acids. Germline V lookup: CDR1 LNHNV, CDR2 YYDKDF (reference sequence). The CDR3 coding sequence is TGTGCCACCAGCAGAGATCGAGGGCAGGTCGGCTACACCTTC. Its protein product is CATSRDRGQVGYTF. Together with reference TRBV15 and TRBJ1-2, the CDR3 gives the full variable domain: DAMVIQNPRYQVTQFGKPVTLSCSQTLNHNVMYWYQQKSSQAPKLLFHYYDKDFNNEADTPDNFQSRRPNTSFCFLDIRSPGLGDTAMYLCATSRDRGQVGYTFGSGTRLTVV.

This clonotype turned up a few times. The V call is TRBV3-1, the J call TRBJ2-1, with no clear D. V lost 1 base, J lost 6 bases, and 4 bases lay in between. CDR3 length: 12 amino acids. Per germline, CDR1 LGHDT and CDR2 YNNKEL (reference sequence). This CDR3 reads CASSQVSNEQFF. CDR3 bases: TGTGCCAGCAGCCAAGTCTCCAATGAGCAGTTCTTC.

This clonotype was counted many times. The V gene is TRBV5-6, the J gene TRBJ2-2; D could derive from TRBD1 or TRBD2 (6 bases each). The CDR3 sequence is 15 residues long. Trimming cost V 2 bases and J 5 bases, with 13 bases left between them. The germline V gene has CDR1 SGHDT and CDR2 YYEEEE. CDR3 in amino acids: CASSLGGSRTGELFF. The DNA for the CDR3 is TGTGCCAGCAGCTTAGGGGGGAGTCGGACCGGGGAGCTGTTTTTT.

A few counts support this clonotype. This chain joins TRBV3-1 and TRBJ2-3; D is perhaps TRBD1 or TRBD2 (6 bases each). CDR3 length: 14 residues. The V gene's germline CDR1 is LGHDT and CDR2 YNNKEL (reference sequence). V was shortened by 3 bases and J by 4 bases, with 11 bases between the two germline ends. The CDR3, as DNA: TGTGCCAGCAGCCATCAGGGGAGGCCAGATACGCAGTATTTT. Translated, it gives CASSHQGRPDTQYF.

This clonotype was seen a handful of times. The chain has TRBV7-3 and TRBJ1-1; D ambiguous. V was shortened by 4 bases and J by 0 bases, with 9 bases between the two germline ends. This CDR3 contains 14 residues. CDR1 is SGHTA, CDR2 FQGTGA, per germline. The CDR3: CASSSRGLNTEAFF. CDR3 bases: TGTGCCAGCAGCTCCCGGGGTCTGAACACTGAAGCTTTCTTT.

There are a few counts of this clonotype. CDR3 region: CASASGTFTDTQYF. CDR3 coding DNA: TGCGCCAGTGCTAGCGGAACTTTCACAGATACGCAGTATTTT. The chain combines TRBV5-1 with TRBJ2-3; TRBD2 matches at 7 bases. The CDR3 is made up of 14 amino acids. V was clipped by 8 bases and J by 2 bases; unmatched bases: 8. The germline V gene encodes CDR1 SGHRS and CDR2 YFSETQ.

This chain uses TRBV25-1 with TRBJ1-1; TRBD1 aligns across 7 bases. CDR1 is MGHDK, CDR2 SYGVNS, per germline. This CDR3 comprises 13 residues. V lost 5 bases to trimming and J lost 5 bases; unmatched junction nucleotides: 5. CDR3: CASSQGGWTEAFF. Here the CDR3 DNA reads TGTGCCAGCAGTCAGGGGGGATGGACTGAAGCTTTCTTT.

In this sample, this clonotype turned up a few times. The J gene is TRBJ2-3, the V gene TRBV7-2; the D gene is possibly TRBD1 (5 bases). The CDR3 sequence is 13 residues long. Germline lookup yields CDR1 SGHTA and CDR2 FQGNSA. V lost 5 bases and J 6 bases, leaving 12 bases between the germline ends. In nucleotides, the CDR3 is TGTGCCAGCAGCACCAGGGTAGTGGATACGCAGTATTTT. Its protein is CASSTRVVDTQYF.

This clonotype appeared many times. V is TRBV7-2 and J is TRBJ2-7; 9 bases agree with TRBD1. There are 13 residues in the CDR3. V shed 4 bases and J 3 bases; nucleotides not matched to a gene: 1. From germline, CDR1 is SGHTA and CDR2 FQGNSA. CDR3 sequence reads: CASSSDRGYEQYF. The DNA of the CDR3 is TGTGCCAGCAGCTCGGACAGGGGCTACGAGCAGTACTTC.

This clonotype was observed a few times. J is TRBJ2-2 and V is TRBV29-1; D is uncertain. This CDR3 region has 14 residues. Trimming removed 0 bases from V and 1 base from J, with 6 bases in between. The germline V gene has CDR1 SQVTM and CDR2 ANQGSEA. The DNA of the CDR3 is TGCAGCGTTGAAGAAGGGTTGAACACCGGGGAGCTGTTTTTT. Translation gives CSVEEGLNTGELFF.

This chain uses TRBV7-2 with TRBJ2-2, with D hard to call. The germline CDR1 and CDR2 sequences are SGHTA and FQGNSA. CDR3 length equals 13 residues. V gave up 4 bases and J gave up 6 bases, with 9 bases separating them. Here the CDR3 reads CASSSVIAGELFF. As DNA, the CDR3 is TGTGCCAGCAGCTCCGTAATCGCCGGGGAGCTGTTTTTT.

The chain carries TRBV14 and TRBJ2-2; possibly TRBD2 for D (6 bases). Trimming stripped 4 bases from V and 5 bases from J, with 11 bases between. This CDR3 spans 14 amino acids. The germline CDR1 and CDR2 sequences are SGHDN and FVKESK. CDR3 in amino acids: CASSPYGGTGELFF. The CDR3 DNA reads TGTGCCAGCAGCCCATACGGGGGAACCGGGGAGCTGTTTTTT.